This T cell receptor beta chain is from a study of CD8 T cells in ankylosing spondylitis. Making the TCR beta libraries involved quantitative 5'-RACE with molecular barcodes. TCRdb called the 5' RACE reads again in MiXCR, with one record for every CDR3 protein. The sample has about 800,000 distinct CDR3 sequences, 10% to 15% seen once. Comments on this clonotype: Its matching antigen is unknown.

General study results and limits: In ankylosing spondylitis blood, a motif of roughly 8 highly homologous TCR beta variants appeared characteristic.

This CDR3 is 13 amino acids long. The V end lost 3 bases, the J end lost 3 bases, and 11 bases lay between the germline ends. CDR1 is DFQATT and CDR2 is SNEGSKA in the germline V gene (reference sequence). The chain links TRBV20-1 to TRBJ1-1; maybe TRBD1 (5 bases). The source is a male donor with ankylosing spondylitis. Sequencing was performed on blood, either unsorted or a sorted T cell fraction (not recorded which). CDR3 coding DNA: TGCAGTGCTAGGGGGGATACGGACACTGAAGCTTTCTTT. Translated: CSARGDTDTEAFF.